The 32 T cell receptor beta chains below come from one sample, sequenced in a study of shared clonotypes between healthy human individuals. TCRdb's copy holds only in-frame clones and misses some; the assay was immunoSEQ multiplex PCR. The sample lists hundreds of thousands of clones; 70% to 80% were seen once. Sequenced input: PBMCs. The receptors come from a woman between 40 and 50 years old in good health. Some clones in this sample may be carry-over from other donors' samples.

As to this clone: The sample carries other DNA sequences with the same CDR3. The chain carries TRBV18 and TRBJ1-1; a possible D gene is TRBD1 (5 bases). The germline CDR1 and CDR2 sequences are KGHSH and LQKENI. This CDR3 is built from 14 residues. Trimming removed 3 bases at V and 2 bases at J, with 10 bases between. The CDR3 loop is CASSPTGTNTEAFF. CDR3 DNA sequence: TGTGCCAGCTCACCGACGGGGACCAACACTGAAGCTTTCTTT.

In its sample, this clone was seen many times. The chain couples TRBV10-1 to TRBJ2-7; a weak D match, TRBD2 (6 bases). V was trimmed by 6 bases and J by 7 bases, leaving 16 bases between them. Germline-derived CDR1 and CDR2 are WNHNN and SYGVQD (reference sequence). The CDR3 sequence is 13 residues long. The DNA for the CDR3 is TGCGCCAGCAGCGGTGGACTACGGGGTGAGCAGTACTTC. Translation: CASSGGLRGEQYF.

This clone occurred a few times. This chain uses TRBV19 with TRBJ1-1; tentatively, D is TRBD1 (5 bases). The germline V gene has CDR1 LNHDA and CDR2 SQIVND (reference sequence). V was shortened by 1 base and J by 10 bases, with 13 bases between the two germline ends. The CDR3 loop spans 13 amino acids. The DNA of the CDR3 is TGTGCCAGTAGTATAGGGGGCGCATGGGGAGCTTTCTTT. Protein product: CASSIGGAWGAFF.

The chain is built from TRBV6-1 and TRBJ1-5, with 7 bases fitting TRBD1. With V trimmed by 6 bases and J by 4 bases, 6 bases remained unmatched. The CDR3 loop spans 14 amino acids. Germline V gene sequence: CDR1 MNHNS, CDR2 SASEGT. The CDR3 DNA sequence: TGTGCCAGCAGCGCTGGGACAGAGAATCAGCCCCAGCATTTT. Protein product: CASSAGTENQPQHF.

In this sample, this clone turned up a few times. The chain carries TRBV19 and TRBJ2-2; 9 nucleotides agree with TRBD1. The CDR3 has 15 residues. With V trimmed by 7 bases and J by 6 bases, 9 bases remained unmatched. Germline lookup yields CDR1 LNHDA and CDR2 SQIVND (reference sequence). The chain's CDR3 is CASTPGDREAGELFF. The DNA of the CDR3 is TGTGCCAGTACTCCTGGGGACAGGGAAGCCGGGGAGCTGTTTTTT.

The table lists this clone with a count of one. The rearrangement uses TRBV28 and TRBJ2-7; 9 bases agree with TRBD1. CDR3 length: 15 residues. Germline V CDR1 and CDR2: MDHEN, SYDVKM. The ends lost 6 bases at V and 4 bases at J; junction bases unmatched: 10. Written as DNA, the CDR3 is TGTGCCAGCAGACCGCCCCCGGGACAGGGTTACGAGCAGTACTTC. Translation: CASRPPPGQGYEQYF.

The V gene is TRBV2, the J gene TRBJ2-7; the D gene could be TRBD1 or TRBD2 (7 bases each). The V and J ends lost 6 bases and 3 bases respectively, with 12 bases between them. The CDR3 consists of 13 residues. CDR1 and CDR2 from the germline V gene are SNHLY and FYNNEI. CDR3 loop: CASRGRGGYEQYF. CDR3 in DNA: TGTGCCAGCAGGGGCAGGGGGGGCTACGAGCAGTACTTC.

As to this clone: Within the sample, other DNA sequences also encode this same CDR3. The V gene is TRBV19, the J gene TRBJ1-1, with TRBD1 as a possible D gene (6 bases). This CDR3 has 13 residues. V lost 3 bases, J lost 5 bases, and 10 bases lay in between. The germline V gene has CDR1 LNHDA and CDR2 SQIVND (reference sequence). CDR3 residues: CASSIGGATEAFF. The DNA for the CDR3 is TGTGCCAGTAGTATTGGGGGGGCAACTGAAGCTTTCTTT.

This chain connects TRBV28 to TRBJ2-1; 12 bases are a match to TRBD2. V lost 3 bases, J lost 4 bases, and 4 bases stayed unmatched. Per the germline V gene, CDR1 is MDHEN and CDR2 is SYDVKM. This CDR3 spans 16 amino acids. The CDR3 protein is CASSFVLAGGYNEQFF. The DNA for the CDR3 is TGTGCCAGCAGTTTCGTCCTAGCGGGAGGGTACAATGAGCAGTTCTTC.

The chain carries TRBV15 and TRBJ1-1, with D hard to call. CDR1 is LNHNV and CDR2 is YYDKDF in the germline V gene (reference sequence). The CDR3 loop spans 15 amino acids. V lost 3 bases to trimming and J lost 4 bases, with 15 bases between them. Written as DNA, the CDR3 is TGTGCCACCAGCAGGGATAATCCGACGGTCACTGAAGCTTTCTTT. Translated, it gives CATSRDNPTVTEAFF.

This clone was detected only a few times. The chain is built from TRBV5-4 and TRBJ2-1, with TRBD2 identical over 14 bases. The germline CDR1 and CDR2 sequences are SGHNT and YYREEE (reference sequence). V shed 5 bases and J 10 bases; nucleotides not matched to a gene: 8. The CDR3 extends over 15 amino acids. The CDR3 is CASSPGTSGRMEQFF. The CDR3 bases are TGTGCCAGCAGTCCCGGGACTAGCGGGAGAATGGAGCAGTTCTTC.

CDR3 DNA sequence: TGTGCCACCAGCAGTTTCCTAGCTAATTCCGAGCAGTACTTC. The encoded protein is CATSSFLANSEQYF. J is TRBJ2-7 and V is TRBV15; D might be TRBD2 (5 bases). The V end lost 3 bases, the J end lost 6 bases, and 15 bases lay between the germline ends. CDR1 LNHNV and CDR2 YYDKDF come from the germline V gene (reference sequence). The CDR3 contains 14 residues. The full variable domain, its missing parts supplied by reference TRBV15 and TRBJ2-7, is DAMVIQNPRYQVTQFGKPVTLSCSQTLNHNVMYWYQQKSSQAPKLLFHYYDKDFNNEADTPDNFQSRRPNTSFCFLDIRSPGLGDTAMYLCATSSFLANSEQYFGPGTRLTVT.

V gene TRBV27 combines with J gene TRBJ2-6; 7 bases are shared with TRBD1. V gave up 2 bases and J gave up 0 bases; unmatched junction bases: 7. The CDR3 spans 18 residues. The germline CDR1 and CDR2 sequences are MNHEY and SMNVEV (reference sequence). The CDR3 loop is CASSLRDRSLSGANVLTF. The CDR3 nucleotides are TGTGCCAGCAGTTTAAGGGACAGATCCCTCTCTGGGGCCAACGTCCTGACTTTC.

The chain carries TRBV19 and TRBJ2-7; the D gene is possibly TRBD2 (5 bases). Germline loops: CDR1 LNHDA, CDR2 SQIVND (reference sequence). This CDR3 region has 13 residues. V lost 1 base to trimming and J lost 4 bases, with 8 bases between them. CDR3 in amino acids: CASSIGTDYEQYF. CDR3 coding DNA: TGTGCCAGTAGTATAGGGACTGATTACGAGCAGTACTTC.

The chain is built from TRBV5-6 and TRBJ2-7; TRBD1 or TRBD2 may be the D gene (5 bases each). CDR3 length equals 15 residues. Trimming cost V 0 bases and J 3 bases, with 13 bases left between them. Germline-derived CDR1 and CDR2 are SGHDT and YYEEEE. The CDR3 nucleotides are TGTGCCAGCAGCTTGGTAAGTTGGGGGAACTACGAGCAGTACTTC. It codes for CASSLVSWGNYEQYF.

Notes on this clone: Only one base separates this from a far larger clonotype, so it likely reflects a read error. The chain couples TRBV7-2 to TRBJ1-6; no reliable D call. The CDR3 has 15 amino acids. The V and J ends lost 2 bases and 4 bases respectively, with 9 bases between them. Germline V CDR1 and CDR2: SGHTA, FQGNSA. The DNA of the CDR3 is TGTACCAGCAGCTTAAGCGGACCGTATAATTCACCCCTCCACTTT. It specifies CTSSLSGPYNSPLHF.

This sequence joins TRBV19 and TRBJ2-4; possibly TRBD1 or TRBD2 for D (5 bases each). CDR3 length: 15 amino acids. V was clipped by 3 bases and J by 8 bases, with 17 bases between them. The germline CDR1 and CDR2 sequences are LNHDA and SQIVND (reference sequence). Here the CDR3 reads CASSIVGGIMDIQYF. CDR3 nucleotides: TGTGCCAGTAGTATCGTTGGGGGTATAATGGACATTCAGTACTTC.

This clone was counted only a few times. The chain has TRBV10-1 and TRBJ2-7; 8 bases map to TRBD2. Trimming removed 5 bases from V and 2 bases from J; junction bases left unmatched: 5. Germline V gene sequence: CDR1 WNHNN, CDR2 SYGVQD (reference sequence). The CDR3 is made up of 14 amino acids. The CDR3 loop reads CASSLGGDPYEQYF. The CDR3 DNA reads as TGCGCCAGCAGTCTCGGGGGGGACCCCTACGAGCAGTACTTC.

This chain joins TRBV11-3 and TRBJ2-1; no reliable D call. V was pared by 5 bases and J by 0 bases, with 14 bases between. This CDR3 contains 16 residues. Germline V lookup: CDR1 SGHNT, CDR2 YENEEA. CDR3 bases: TGTGCCAGCAGCAGTATTTATACCAGCTCCTACAATGAGCAGTTCTTC. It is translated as CASSSIYTSSYNEQFF. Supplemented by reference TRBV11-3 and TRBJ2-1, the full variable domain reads EAGVVQSPRYKIIEKKQPVAFWCNPISGHNTLYWYLQNLGQGPELLIRYENEEAVDDSQLPKDRFSAERLKGVDSTLKIQPAELGDSAVYLCASSSIYTSSYNEQFFGPGTRLTVL.

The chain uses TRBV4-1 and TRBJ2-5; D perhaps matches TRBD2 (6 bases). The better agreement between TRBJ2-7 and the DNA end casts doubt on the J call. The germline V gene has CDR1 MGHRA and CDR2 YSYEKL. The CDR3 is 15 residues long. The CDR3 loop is CASSPGGGRGYEQYF. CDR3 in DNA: TGCGCCAGCAGCCCAGGTGGAGGGCGAGGGTACGAGCAGTACTTC.

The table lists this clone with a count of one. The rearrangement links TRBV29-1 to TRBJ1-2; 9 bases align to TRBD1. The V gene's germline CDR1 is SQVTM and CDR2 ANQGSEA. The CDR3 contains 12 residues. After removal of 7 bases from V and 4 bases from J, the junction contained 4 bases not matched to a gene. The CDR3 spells CSAVTGGYGYTF. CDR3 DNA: TGCAGCGCTGTGACAGGGGGCTATGGCTACACCTTC.

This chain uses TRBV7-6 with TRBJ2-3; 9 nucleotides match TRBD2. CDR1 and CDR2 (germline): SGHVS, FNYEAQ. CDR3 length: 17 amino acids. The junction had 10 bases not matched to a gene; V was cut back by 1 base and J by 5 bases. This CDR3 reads CASSLVPGGRGGDTQYF. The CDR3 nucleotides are TGTGCCAGCAGCTTAGTTCCAGGCGGGAGGGGGGGAGATACGCAGTATTTT.

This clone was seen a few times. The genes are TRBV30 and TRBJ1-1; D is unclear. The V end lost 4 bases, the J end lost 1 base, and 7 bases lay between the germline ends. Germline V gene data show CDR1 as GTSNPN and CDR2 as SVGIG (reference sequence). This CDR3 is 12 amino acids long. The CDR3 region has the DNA TGTGCCTGGAATGGACGGAACACTGAAGCTTTCTTT. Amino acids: CAWNGRNTEAFF.

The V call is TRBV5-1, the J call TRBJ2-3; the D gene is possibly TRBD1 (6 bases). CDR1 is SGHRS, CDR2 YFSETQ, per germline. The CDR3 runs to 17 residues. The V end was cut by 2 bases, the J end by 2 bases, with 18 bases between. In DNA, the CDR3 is TGCGCCAGCAGCTTAGTCTATGGACAGTTTAACACAGATACGCAGTATTTT. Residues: CASSLVYGQFNTDTQYF.

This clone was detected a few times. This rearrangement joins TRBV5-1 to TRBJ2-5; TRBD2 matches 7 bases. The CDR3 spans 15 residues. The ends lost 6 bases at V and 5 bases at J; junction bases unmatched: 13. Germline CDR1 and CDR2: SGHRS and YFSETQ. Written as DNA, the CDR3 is TGCGCCAGCACCAATTGGGGCGGGAGTGGGGAGACCCAGTACTTC. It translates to CASTNWGGSGETQYF.

The CDR3 loop is CASTWSGSRWEEQYF. The CDR3 DNA sequence: TGTGCCAGCACCTGGTCCGGGTCGCGGTGGGAGGAGCAGTACTTC. The chain carries TRBV7-2 and TRBJ2-7, with a tentative D call TRBD2 (5 bases). V was cut by 7 bases and J by 7 bases, with 23 bases left in between. Germline V gene data show CDR1 as SGHTA and CDR2 as FQGNSA. The CDR3 is 15 amino acids.

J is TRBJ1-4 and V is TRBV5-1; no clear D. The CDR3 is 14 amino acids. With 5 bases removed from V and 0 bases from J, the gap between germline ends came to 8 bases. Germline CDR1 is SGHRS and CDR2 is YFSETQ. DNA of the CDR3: TGCGCCAGCAGGACTTCGGCAACTAATGAAAAACTGTTTTTT. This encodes CASRTSATNEKLFF.

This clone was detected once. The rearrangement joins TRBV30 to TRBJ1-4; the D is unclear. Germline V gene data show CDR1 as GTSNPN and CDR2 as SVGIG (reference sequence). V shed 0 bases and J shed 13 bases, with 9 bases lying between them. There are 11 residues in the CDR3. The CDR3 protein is CAWSVGLTLFF. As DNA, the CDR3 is TGTGCCTGGAGTGTAGGTTTAACACTGTTTTTT. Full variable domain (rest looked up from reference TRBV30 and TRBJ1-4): SQTIHQWPATLVQPVGSPLSLECTVEGTSNPNLYWYRQAAGRGLQLLFYSVGIGQISSEVPQNLSASRPQDRQFILSSKKLLLSDSGFYLCAWSVGLTLFFGSGTQLSVL.

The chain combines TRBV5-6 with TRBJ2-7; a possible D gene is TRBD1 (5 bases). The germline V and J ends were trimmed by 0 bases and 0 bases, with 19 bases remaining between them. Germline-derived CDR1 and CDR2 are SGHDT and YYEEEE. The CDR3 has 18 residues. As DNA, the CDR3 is TGTGCCAGCAGCTTGGGCCCCCTTACAGGCGCCGTCTCCTACGAGCAGTACTTC. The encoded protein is CASSLGPLTGAVSYEQYF.

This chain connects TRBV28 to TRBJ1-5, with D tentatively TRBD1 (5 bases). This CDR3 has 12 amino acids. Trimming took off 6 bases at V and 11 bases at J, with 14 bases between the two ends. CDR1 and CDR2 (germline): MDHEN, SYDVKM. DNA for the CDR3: TGTGCCAGCAGCCCCGTCAGGGCGTCCCAGCATTTT. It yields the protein CASSPVRASQHF.

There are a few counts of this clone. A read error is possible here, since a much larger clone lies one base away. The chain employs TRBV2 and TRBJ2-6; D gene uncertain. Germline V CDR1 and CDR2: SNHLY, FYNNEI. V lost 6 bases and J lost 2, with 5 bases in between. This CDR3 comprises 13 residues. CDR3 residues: CASSPPGANVLTF. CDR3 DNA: TGTGCCAGCAGCCCCCCTGGGGCCAACGTCCTGACTTTC.

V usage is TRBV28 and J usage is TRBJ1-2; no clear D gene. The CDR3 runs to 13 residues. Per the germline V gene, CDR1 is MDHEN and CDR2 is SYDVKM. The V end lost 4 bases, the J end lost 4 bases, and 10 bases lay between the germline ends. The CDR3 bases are TGTGCCAGCAGTTCGGGGAGATCCTATGGCTACACCTTC. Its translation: CASSSGRSYGYTF.